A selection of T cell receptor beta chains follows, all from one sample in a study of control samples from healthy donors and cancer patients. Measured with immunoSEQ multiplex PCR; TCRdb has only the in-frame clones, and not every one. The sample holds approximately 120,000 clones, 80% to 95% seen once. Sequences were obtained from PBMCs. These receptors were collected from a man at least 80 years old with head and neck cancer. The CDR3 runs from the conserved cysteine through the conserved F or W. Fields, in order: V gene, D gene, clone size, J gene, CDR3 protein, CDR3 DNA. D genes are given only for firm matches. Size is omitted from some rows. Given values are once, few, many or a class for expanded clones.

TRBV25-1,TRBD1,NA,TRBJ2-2,CASRRTGTNTGELFF,TGTGCCAGCAGAAGGACAGGGACGAACACCGGGGAGCTGTTTTTT
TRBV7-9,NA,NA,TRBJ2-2,CASSLTDVTGELFF,TGTGCCAGCAGCTTAACGGACGTCACCGGGGAGCTGTTTTTT
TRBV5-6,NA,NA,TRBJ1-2,CASSQTGYILIPKGYTF,TGTGCCAGCAGCCAAACAGGGTATATTCTAATCCCGAAAGGCTACACCTTC
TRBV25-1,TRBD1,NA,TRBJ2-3,CASSSSDRDTDTQYF,TGTGCCAGCAGTTCCTCGGACAGGGACACAGATACGCAGTATTTT
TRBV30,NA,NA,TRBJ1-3,CAWTGVNTIYF,TGTGCCTGGACAGGGGTTAACACCATATATTTT
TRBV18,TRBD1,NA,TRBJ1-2,CASSPIGQGVYGYTF,TGTGCCAGCTCACCAATTGGACAGGGGGTCTATGGCTACACCTTC
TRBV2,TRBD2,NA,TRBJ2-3,CASSVAQRGNTDTQYF,TGTGCCAGCAGTGTGGCTCAGCGGGGAAACACAGATACGCAGTATTTT
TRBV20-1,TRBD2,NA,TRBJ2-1,CSASKASGRNEQFF,TGCAGTGCTAGTAAGGCTAGCGGGAGGAATGAGCAGTTCTTC
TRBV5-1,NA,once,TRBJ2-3,CASSLDRASTDTQYF,TGCGCCAGCAGCTTGGACAGGGCTTCCACAGATACGCAGTATTTT
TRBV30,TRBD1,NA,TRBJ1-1,CAWSVGDRGSTEAFF,TGTGCCTGGAGTGTAGGGGACAGGGGGAGCACTGAAGCTTTCTTT
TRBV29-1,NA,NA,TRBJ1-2,CSVDWSFYGYTF,TGCAGCGTTGATTGGTCCTTCTATGGCTACACCTTC
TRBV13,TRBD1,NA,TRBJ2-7,CASSADRGLGEQYF,TGTGCCAGCAGCGCCGACAGGGGCTTAGGCGAGCAGTACTTC
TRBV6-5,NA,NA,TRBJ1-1,CASSPKVSAREAFF,TGTGCCAGCAGTCCGAAGGTGTCAGCTCGTGAAGCTTTCTTT
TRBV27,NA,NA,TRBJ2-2,CASSVWGASTGELFF,TGTGCCAGCAGCGTATGGGGGGCGAGCACCGGGGAGCTGTTTTTT
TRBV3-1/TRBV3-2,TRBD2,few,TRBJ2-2,CASRILAGANTGELFF,TGTGCCAGCAGGATACTAGCGGGGGCGAACACCGGGGAGCTGTTTTTT
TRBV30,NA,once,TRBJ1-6,CAWSPRTVNSPLHF,TGTGCCTGGAGTCCCCGGACAGTCAATTCACCCCTCCACTTT
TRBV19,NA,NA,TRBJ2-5,CASSIRGARETQYF,TGTGCCAGTAGTATACGGGGGGCTCGGGAGACCCAGTACTTC
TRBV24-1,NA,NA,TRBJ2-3,CATSGWSADTQYF,TGTGCCACCAGTGGGTGGTCGGCAGATACGCAGTATTTT
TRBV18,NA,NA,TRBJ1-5,CASSGEGSQPQHF,TGTGCCAGCTCCGGGGAGGGAAGTCAGCCCCAGCATTTT
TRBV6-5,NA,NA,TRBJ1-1,CASRLSLEAFF,TGTGCCAGCAGGCTGTCGCTAGAAGCTTTCTTT
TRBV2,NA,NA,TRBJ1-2,CASSGDFGGYTF,TGTGCCAGCAGTGGGGACTTCGGCGGCTACACCTTC
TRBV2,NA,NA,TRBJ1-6,CASSDYVGSPLHF,TGTGCCAGCAGTGATTACGTGGGGTCACCCCTCCACTTT
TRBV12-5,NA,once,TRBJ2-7,CASAFLRGEQYF,TGTGCTAGTGCTTTTCTCCGGGGAGAGCAGTACTTC
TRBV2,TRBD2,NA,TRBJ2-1,CASSFVAGSSYNEQFF,TGTGCCAGCAGTTTCGTAGCGGGGAGCTCCTACAATGAGCAGTTCTTC
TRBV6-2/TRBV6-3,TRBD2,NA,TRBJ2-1,CASSSGLAGFFLRYNEQFF,TGTGCCAGCAGCTCCGGACTAGCGGGTTTTTTTCTTCGTTACAATGAGCAGTTCTTC
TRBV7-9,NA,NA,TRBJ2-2,CASGGIANTGELFF,TGTGCCAGCGGAGGGATTGCGAACACCGGGGAGCTGTTTTTT
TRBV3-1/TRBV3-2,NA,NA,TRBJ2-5,CASSRQGGTQYF,TGTGCCAGCAGCCGCCAGGGGGGGACCCAGTACTTC
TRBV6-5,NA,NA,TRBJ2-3,CATRPGRLDTQYF,TGTGCCACCCGCCCCGGGCGCCTAGATACGCAGTATTTT
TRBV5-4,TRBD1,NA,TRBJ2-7,CASSWDRVYEQYF,TGTGCCAGCAGCTGGGACAGGGTGTACGAGCAGTACTTC
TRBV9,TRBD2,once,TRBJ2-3,CASSVGPGGADTQYF,TGTGCCAGCAGCGTAGGCCCGGGGGGGGCAGATACGCAGTATTTT
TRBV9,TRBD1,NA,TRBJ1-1,CASSSDRAPGTEAFF,TGTGCCAGCAGCTCTGACAGGGCGCCCGGAACTGAAGCTTTCTTT
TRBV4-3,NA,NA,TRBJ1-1,CASSQDGRANTEAFF,TGCGCCAGCAGCCAAGACGGTCGAGCCAACACTGAAGCTTTCTTT
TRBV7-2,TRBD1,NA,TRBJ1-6,CASSLSGQGGSPLHF,TGTGCCAGCAGCTTATCTGGACAGGGCGGTTCACCCCTCCACTTT
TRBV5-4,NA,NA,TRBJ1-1,CASSLGFLSGANTEAFF,TGTGCCAGCAGCTTGGGTTTTTTGTCCGGGGCGAACACTGAAGCTTTCTTT
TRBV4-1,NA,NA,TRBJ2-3,CASSLALAASTDTQYF,TGCGCCAGCAGTCTCGCTCTTGCAGCTAGCACAGATACGCAGTATTTT
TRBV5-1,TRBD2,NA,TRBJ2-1,CASSLTSGRNEQFF,TGCGCCAGCAGCTTGACTAGCGGGAGAAATGAGCAGTTCTTC
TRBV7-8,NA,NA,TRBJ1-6,CASSFTHRASYNSPLHF,TGTGCCAGCAGCTTTACGCACAGGGCCTCCTATAATTCACCCCTCCACTTT
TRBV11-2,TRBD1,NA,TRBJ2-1,CASSFGDRVHNEQFF,TGTGCCAGCAGCTTTGGAGACAGGGTTCACAATGAGCAGTTCTTC
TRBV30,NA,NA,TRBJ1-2,CAWSPFGTANYGYTF,TGTGCCTGGAGTCCCTTCGGGACGGCTAACTATGGCTACACCTTC
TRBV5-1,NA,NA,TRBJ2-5,CASSGQGSGAETQYF,TGCGCCAGCAGCGGCCAGGGTTCTGGGGCAGAGACCCAGTACTTC
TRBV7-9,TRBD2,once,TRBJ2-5,CASSLHGRQETQYF,TGTGCCAGCAGCTTACACGGGAGGCAAGAGACCCAGTACTTC
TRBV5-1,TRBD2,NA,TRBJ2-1,CASSSEASGSYNEQFF,TGCGCCAGCAGCTCCGAAGCTAGCGGGAGCTACAATGAGCAGTTCTTC
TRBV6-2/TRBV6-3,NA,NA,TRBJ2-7,CASSYVQGLSYEQYF,TGTGCCAGCAGTTACGTCCAGGGCCTATCCTACGAGCAGTACTTC
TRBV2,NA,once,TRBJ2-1,CASSDRPTMSYNEQFF,TGTGCCAGCAGTGACAGACCCACGATGTCCTACAATGAGCAGTTCTTC
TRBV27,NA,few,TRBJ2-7,CASSLGGTYEQYF,TGTGCCAGCAGTTTAGGGGGGACGTACGAGCAGTACTTC
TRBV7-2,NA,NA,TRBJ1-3,CASSLVPGGGNTIYF,TGTGCCAGCAGCTTAGTTCCAGGAGGTGGAAACACCATATATTTT
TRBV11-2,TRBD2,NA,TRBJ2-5,CASSWMRRGGQETQYF,TGTGCCAGCAGCTGGATGAGGCGGGGGGGACAAGAGACCCAGTACTTC
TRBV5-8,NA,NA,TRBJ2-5,CASSLRWIQETQYF,TGTGCCAGCAGCTTGCGGTGGATACAAGAGACCCAGTACTTC
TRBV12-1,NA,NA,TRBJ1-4,CASSFASPGQGRSRTNEKLFF,TGTGCCAGCAGCTTTGCTTCTCCAGGACAGGGGCGGAGTAGGACTAATGAAAAACTGTTTTTT
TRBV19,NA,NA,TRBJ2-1,CASSIRGLGAASYNEQFF,TGTGCCAGTAGTATCCGCGGCCTCGGGGCAGCCTCCTACAATGAGCAGTTCTTC
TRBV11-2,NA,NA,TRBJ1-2,CASSFAENYGYTF,TGTGCCAGCAGCTTTGCGGAAAACTATGGCTACACCTTC
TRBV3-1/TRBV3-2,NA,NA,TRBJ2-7,CASSRSGFDEQYF,TGTGCCAGCAGCCGGTCAGGGTTCGACGAGCAGTACTTC